These 26 T cell receptor beta chains were sequenced from one sample in a study of cytomegalovirus exposure and HLA in healthy donors. The study ran its PCR with 60 Vbeta and 13 Jbeta primers. This table comes from immunoSEQ multiplex PCR, and its TCRdb copy is limited to in-frame clones, with some not included. The table has about 94,000 clones, 78% seen once. Sequencing used PBMCs. The source of these receptors is a woman aged 55-70 years in good health and CMV-seronegative.

This clone was counted between two and nine times. CDR3: CASSLSDTEAFF. In nucleotides, the CDR3 is TGTGCCAGCAGTTTGTCCGACACTGAAGCTTTCTTT. The gene calls are TRBV28 and TRBJ1-1; no definite D call. This CDR3 is built from 12 residues. Looked up from germline, CDR1 is MDHEN and CDR2 is SYDVKM. V was pared by 3 bases and J by 3 bases, with 5 bases between.

The chain is built from TRBV7-2 and TRBJ2-2; tentative D call: TRBD2 (6 bases). The ends were cut back, 3 bases at V and 7 bases at J, with 12 bases in the middle. The CDR3 runs 14 residues. Germline V gene data show CDR1 as SGHTA and CDR2 as FQGNSA. CDR3 residues: CASSFRGSGGELFF. As DNA, the CDR3 is TGTGCCAGCAGCTTCCGGGGGTCCGGCGGGGAGCTGTTTTTT.

The V and J genes are TRBV7-2 and TRBJ2-7; 7 bases are shared with TRBD1. Trimming at V came to 1 base and at J to 0 bases, leaving 3 bases not matched to a gene. The germline CDR1 and CDR2 sequences are SGHTA and FQGNSA. There are 15 residues in the CDR3. The CDR3 nucleotides read TGTGCCAGCAGCTTAGGGACAGGCAGCTCCTACGAGCAGTACTTC. Protein sequence: CASSLGTGSSYEQYF.

The chain uses TRBV5-4 and TRBJ2-1, with TRBD2 matching 13 bases. V gave up 3 bases and J gave up 1 base; unmatched junction bases: 4. Germline CDR1 SGHNT, CDR2 YYREEE (reference sequence). CDR3 length: 17 residues. The CDR3 region has the DNA TGTGCCAGCAGCTCCGGACTAGCGGGAGCATCCTACAATGAGCAGTTCTTC. This sequence encodes CASSSGLAGASYNEQFF.

The rearrangement joins TRBV5-1 to TRBJ2-1; 15 bases fit TRBD2. The V and J ends lost 2 bases and 7 bases, in that order; junction bases with no gene match: 4. This CDR3 comprises 16 residues. The germline V gene encodes CDR1 SGHRS and CDR2 YFSETQ. CDR3 region: CASSFLGLAGGNEQFF. For the CDR3, the DNA is TGCGCCAGCAGCTTTCTGGGACTAGCGGGGGGAAATGAGCAGTTCTTC.

This clone showed up just a few times. This sequence joins TRBV18 and TRBJ2-2, with TRBD2 as a possible D gene (6 bases). With 2 bases removed from V and 9 bases from J, the gap between germline ends came to 25 bases. The CDR3 consists of 18 residues. Germline CDR1 KGHSH, CDR2 LQKENI. The CDR3 here is CASSPVGLPTPEGRELFF. As DNA, the CDR3 is TGTGCCAGCTCACCAGTGGGACTTCCCACGCCTGAGGGGAGGGAGCTGTTTTTT.

This clone appeared a single time. The V call is TRBV5-1, the J call TRBJ2-6; 7 nucleotides align to TRBD1. The CDR3 is 17 residues long. The trim removed 4 bases at V and 1 base at J, leaving 8 bases unmatched. Germline V gene sequence: CDR1 SGHRS, CDR2 YFSETQ. The CDR3 bases are TGCGCCAGCAGCCCAAACGACAGGGAGTCTGGGGCCAACGTCCTGACTTTC. This encodes CASSPNDRESGANVLTF.

This chain joins TRBV7-9 and TRBJ2-7; tentatively, D is TRBD2 (6 bases). The ends were cut back, 0 bases at V and 2 bases at J, with 14 bases in the middle. The CDR3 spans 16 residues. The V gene's germline CDR1 is SEHNR and CDR2 FQNEAQ (reference sequence). The DNA for the CDR3 is TGTGCCAGCAGCTTAGCGTCAGAGCGGGCGACCTACGAGCAGTACTTC. As protein: CASSLASERATYEQYF.

The chain couples TRBV28 to TRBJ1-4; 8 bases agree with TRBD1. The germline V gene has CDR1 MDHEN and CDR2 SYDVKM. V shed 6 bases and J 8 bases; nucleotides not matched to a gene: 8. This CDR3 contains 14 residues. The CDR3: CASRPTGAREKLFF. CDR3 coding DNA: TGTGCCAGCAGGCCGACAGGGGCGCGGGAAAAACTGTTTTTT.

The V and J genes are TRBV4-3 and TRBJ2-3; D unresolved. This CDR3 region has 15 residues. The V end lost 0 bases, the J end lost 2 bases, and 9 bases lay between the germline ends. Germline lookup yields CDR1 LGHNA and CDR2 YSLEER. The CDR3 here is CASSQDPTPTDTQYF. CDR3 nucleotide sequence: TGCGCCAGCAGCCAAGACCCTACCCCCACAGATACGCAGTATTTT.

This sequence joins TRBV30 and TRBJ2-2; D possibly corresponds to TRBD2 (6 bases). V was pared by 3 bases and J by 8 bases, with 7 bases between. This CDR3 region has 11 residues. The germline V gene has CDR1 GTSNPN and CDR2 SVGIG (reference sequence). This CDR3 is CAWSGGGELFF. Here the CDR3 DNA reads TGTGCCTGGAGCGGGGGAGGGGAGCTGTTTTTT.

The chain recombines TRBV7-2 with TRBJ2-6, with a tentative D call TRBD1 (5 bases). This CDR3 spans 16 amino acids. Trimming cost V 2 bases and J 0 bases, with 8 bases left between them. Germline CDR1 is SGHTA and CDR2 is FQGNSA. The CDR3 is CASSLPGFSGANVLTF. DNA for the CDR3: TGTGCCAGCAGCTTACCAGGGTTCTCTGGGGCCAACGTCCTGACTTTC. Complete variable domain (other parts from reference TRBV7-2 and TRBJ2-6): GAGVSQSPSNKVTEKGKDVELRCDPISGHTALYWYRQSLGQGLEFLIYFQGNSAPDKSGLPSDRFSAERTGGSVSTLTIQRTQQEDSAVYLCASSLPGFSGANVLTFGAGSRLTVL.

This clone was detected only a few times. The chain carries TRBV29-1 and TRBJ1-1, with 7 bases that match TRBD1. The CDR3 extends over 13 amino acids. Germline CDR1 is SQVTM and CDR2 is ANQGSEA. With 3 bases clipped from V and 1 base from J, the junction kept 2 bases outside the gene matches. DNA of the CDR3: TGCAGCGTTGAGCGGACAGGGAACACTGAAGCTTTCTTT. Translated: CSVERTGNTEAFF.

The chain recombines TRBV30 with TRBJ2-2; TRBD2 might be the D (6 bases). Germline V gene sequence: CDR1 GTSNPN, CDR2 SVGIG (reference sequence). CDR3 length: 14 residues. V was trimmed by 0 bases and J by 7 bases, leaving 12 bases between them. CDR3 sequence (DNA): TGTGCCTGGAGTGTGGCCGCGGGAAGCGGGGAGCTGTTTTTT. It is translated as CAWSVAAGSGELFF.

This clone was seen just once. The V and J genes are TRBV5-4 and TRBJ1-2; D possibly corresponds to TRBD1 (5 bases). The CDR3 runs 15 residues. The ends were cut back, 0 bases at V and 5 bases at J, with 14 bases in the middle. Germline lookup yields CDR1 SGHNT and CDR2 YYREEE (reference sequence). CDR3 sequence reads: CASSLEAGRSYGYTF. The CDR3 region has the DNA TGTGCCAGCAGCTTGGAGGCAGGGAGGTCGTATGGCTACACCTTC.

The rearrangement links TRBV5-1 to TRBJ2-5, with D tentatively TRBD1 (5 bases). The V end lost 0 bases, the J end lost 1 base, and 13 bases lay between the germline ends. Germline loops: CDR1 SGHRS, CDR2 YFSETQ. The CDR3 has 16 amino acids. The CDR3 nucleotides are TGCGCCAGCAGCTTGGCGGATACAGGCTTCCAAGAGACCCAGTACTTC. Amino acid sequence: CASSLADTGFQETQYF. The full variable domain, with the rest looked up from reference TRBV5-1 and TRBJ2-5, is KAGVTQTPRYLIKTRGQQVTLSCSPISGHRSVSWYQQTPGQGLQFLFEYFSETQRNKGNFPGRFSGRQFSNSRSEMNVSTLELGDSALYLCASSLADTGFQETQYFGPGTRLLVL.

This rearrangement joins TRBV25-1 to TRBJ2-1; D gene uncertain. Trimming pared 0 bases from V and 8 bases from J, leaving 8 bases between. CDR1 is MGHDK and CDR2 is SYGVNS in the germline V gene. The CDR3 has 13 residues. The CDR3, as DNA: TGTGCCAGCAGTGAATATATGGCTTATGAGCAGTTCTTC. It yields the protein CASSEYMAYEQFF. Filled out from reference TRBV25-1 and TRBJ2-1, the complete variable domain reads EADIYQTPRYLVIGTGKKITLECSQTMGHDKMYWYQQDPGMELHLIHYSYGVNSTEKGDLSSESTVSRIRTEHFPLTLESARPSHTSQYLCASSEYMAYEQFFGPGTRLTVL.

The CDR3 loop is CASSYRQGTSGNTIYF. The CDR3 bases are TGTGCCAGCAGTTACCGACAGGGTACCTCTGGAAACACCATATATTTT. This chain links TRBV6-5 with TRBJ1-3; 7 positions agree with TRBD1. V dropped 2 bases and J dropped 0; count of bases not matched to a gene: 4. In germline, CDR1 is MNHEY, CDR2 SVGAGI. CDR3 length: 16 amino acids.

This clone was observed once. The chain has TRBV5-1 and TRBJ2-5; 10 bases are a match to TRBD2. V was clipped by 4 bases and J by 0 bases; unmatched bases: 3. Germline V gene data show CDR1 as SGHRS and CDR2 as YFSETQ. There are 15 residues in the CDR3. The CDR3 coding sequence is TGCGCCAGCAGCCCTAGCGGGGGTAACCAAGAGACCCAGTACTTC. It is translated as CASSPSGGNQETQYF.

This chain connects TRBV7-2 to TRBJ2-1; TRBD2 might be the D (5 bases). V was cut by 3 bases and J by 12 bases, with 15 bases left in between. Germline V gene data show CDR1 as SGHTA and CDR2 as FQGNSA. The CDR3 covers 13 residues. CDR3 sequence reads: CASSFDTRVAQFF. The CDR3 DNA reads as TGTGCCAGCAGCTTTGACACTAGAGTCGCGCAGTTCTTC.

This chain connects TRBV10-3 to TRBJ1-5; 7 positions agree with TRBD1. Germline values: CDR1 ENHRY, CDR2 SYGVKD. The junction had 8 bases not matched to a gene; V was cut back by 8 bases and J by 4 bases. The CDR3 is 14 amino acids. The CDR3 is CAIGDREGNQPQHF. CDR3 nucleotides: TGTGCCATCGGGGACAGAGAGGGGAATCAGCCCCAGCATTTT.

The chain has TRBV19 and TRBJ2-6; D unclear. The CDR3 covers 16 residues. Germline V lookup: CDR1 LNHDA, CDR2 SQIVND (reference sequence). Trimming pared 6 bases from V and 0 bases from J, leaving 12 bases between. This CDR3 reads CASRGSDTSGANVLTF. CDR3 bases: TGTGCCAGTAGGGGCAGTGACACCTCTGGGGCCAACGTCCTGACTTTC.

This clone was seen a handful of times. The V and J genes are TRBV2 and TRBJ1-1, with TRBD1 identical over 7 bases. The germline V gene encodes CDR1 SNHLY and CDR2 FYNNEI. Losses at the gene ends were 3 bases for V and 4 bases for J; bases not matched to a gene: 14. The CDR3 has 17 residues. Here the CDR3 DNA reads TGTGCCAGCAGTGAGGACAGGTACGGGGGTGTGGTCACTGAAGCTTTCTTT. This translates into CASSEDRYGGVVTEAFF.

This clone was seen a single time. The CDR3 nucleotides read TGTGCCAGCAGCTTCAGGATCTCCTCCTACGAGCAGTACTTC. This codes for CASSFRISSYEQYF. The rearrangement joins TRBV7-2 to TRBJ2-7, with D unclear. V gave up 3 bases and J gave up 0 bases, with 9 bases separating them. Per the germline V gene, CDR1 is SGHTA and CDR2 is FQGNSA. The CDR3 extends over 14 amino acids.

This clone has a single count. V gene TRBV10-1 combines with J gene TRBJ2-7; D is perhaps TRBD2 (5 bases). The CDR3 is 14 residues long. Trimming left V 3 bases short and J 6 bases short, with 15 bases between. The V gene's germline CDR1 is WNHNN and CDR2 SYGVQD (reference sequence). The CDR3 loop reads CASSEDSGIPEQYF. The CDR3 DNA is TGCGCCAGCAGTGAAGATTCGGGGATCCCCGAGCAGTACTTC.

V is TRBV4-1 and J is TRBJ1-4, with D tentatively TRBD1 (6 bases). Looked up from germline, CDR1 is MGHRA and CDR2 is YSYEKL. This CDR3 is built from 17 residues. The ends were cut back, 0 bases at V and 5 bases at J, with 16 bases in the middle. The CDR3 loop reads CASSQEGLGTSNEKLFF. For the CDR3, the DNA is TGCGCCAGCAGCCAAGAGGGGCTAGGGACATCAAATGAAAAACTGTTTTTT.